The clone carrying this TCR beta chain appeared many times. These data come from a study of T cells after yellow fever vaccination. Study results and caveats: Booster sampling recovered most clones from primary vaccination (nearly 98% CD4, approximately 90% CD8). FACS-sorted repertoires could contain abundant clonotypes contaminating from the bulk population.

TCRdb recomputed calls from the 5' RACE reads with MiXCR, one row per CDR3 protein. The table lists about 26,000 distinct CDR3 sequences, around 4.3% of them singletons. Germline assignment: CDR1 SNHLY and CDR2 FYNNEI. The J segment lost 0 bases and the V segment lost 6 bases, leaving 4 bases of the junction unmatched. The CDR3 is 15 amino acids. This clonotype was obtained from a man aged 18 to 30 who received the YFV17D yellow fever vaccine. The material was PBMCs, either bulk or a sorted T-cell subset (CD4+, CD8+, memory, or dextramer-sorted; not recorded which), obtained on the day of the yellow fever booster vaccination. The chain joins TRBV2 to TRBJ2-2, with 7 bases aligning to TRBD1. The CDR3 DNA sequence: TGTGCCAGCAGGCGAGGGACAGCGAACACCGGGGAGCTGTTTTTT. Translating gives CASRRGTANTGELFF. The full variable domain, its missing parts supplied by reference TRBV2 and TRBJ2-2, is EPEVTQTPSHQVTQMGQEVILRCVPISNHLYFYWYRQILGQKVEFLVSFYNNEISEKSEIFDDQFSVERPDGSNFTLKIRSTKLEDSAMYFCASRRGTANTGELFFGEGSRLTVL.